The clone carrying this T cell receptor (beta chain) is a singleton in its sample. Repertoires were generated with immunoSEQ multiplex PCR, while TCRdb's copy carries only in-frame clones and drops some. The data contain 90,000 or so clones, around 94% of them singletons. This sample was taken from a study of T cell changes during pregnancy in multiple sclerosis. CDR1 is MNHNS and CDR2 is SASEGT in the germline V gene. Trimming took 2 bases from V and 9 from J; bases not matched to a gene: 18. The CDR3 covers 19 residues. The chain employs TRBV6-1 and TRBJ2-1, with 11 bases matching TRBD2. The source material was peripheral blood, sampled after pregnancy. This sequence was found in a female donor in good health, enrolled as a control in a pregnancy study. The CDR3 DNA follows: TGTGCCAGCAGTGAAAGGGGTCTGCGTAGCGGGAGGGCCGGGGTTGAGCAGTTCTTC. Its translation: CASSERGLRSGRAGVEQFF.